A single count supports the clone carrying this T cell receptor beta chain. Antigen: not known. The entry originates in a study of Ad26.COV2.S vaccination and SARS-CoV-2 variants. Whole-study context: In the study, Ad26.COV2.S was injected intramuscularly once, or twice 56 days apart. Whole-study findings and limits: Participants in the vaccine arm had higher spike-specific TCR breadth; placebo recipients had lower. Post-vaccination breadth of spike-specific CD8+ and CD4+ T cell responses was reportedly substantial. Breadth of non-spike TCRs did not differ between vaccinees and placebo recipients.

Specified treatment: approximately 18 received Ad26.COV2.S at low or high dose, single or two shots; several received placebo; per-sample allocation not given. Samples were taken on day 63 after the first vaccine or placebo injection. Trimming cost V 4 bases and J 3 bases; bases outside gene matches: 16. The CDR3 is 18 residues long. CDR1 is SNHLY, CDR2 FYNNEI, per germline. TCRdb's table, derived via immunoSEQ multiplex PCR, lists solely in-frame clones and lacks some. The data show more than 400,000 clones, 92% seen once. The TCR was taken from a person aged 18-65 years who received the Ad26.COV2.S COVID-19 vaccine or a placebo. The sample here was peripheral blood, taken in a trial of Ad26.COV2.S vaccine versus placebo. The chain couples TRBV2 to TRBJ1-1; 8 nucleotides match TRBD1. CDR3 in DNA: TGTGCCAGCAGTGGTCGGCAGGGGGCCCCTCGATCTGACACTGAAGCTTTCTTT. It specifies CASSGRQGAPRSDTEAFF.